A selection of T cell receptor beta chains follows, all from one sample in a study of radiotherapy plus CTLA-4 blockade in lung cancer. Measured with immunoSEQ multiplex PCR; TCRdb has only the in-frame clones, and not every one. The sample holds about 87,000 clones, around 86% seen once. The input for sequencing was peripheral blood, taken from a patient treated with radiotherapy plus ipilimumab. The receptors originated from a human donor with non-small cell lung cancer that progressed on radiotherapy plus ipilimumab. Each CDR3 is given with its conserved first and last residue. Fields, in order: V gene, D gene, J gene, clone size, CDR3 protein, CDR3 DNA. D genes are given only for firm matches. Size tells how often a clone was seen (once, few, many) or the class of an expanded clone, and some rows leave it out.

TRBV5-5	.	TRBJ2-7	.	CASSFNRDNYEQYF	TGTGCCAGCAGCTTCAACCGGGACAACTACGAGCAGTACTTC
TRBV18	.	TRBJ1-5	.	CASSLGLNQPQHF	TGTGCCAGCTCACTAGGGCTCAATCAGCCCCAGCATTTT
TRBV30	.	TRBJ2-1	.	CAFDSHGSYNEQFF	TGTGCCTTCGACAGCCATGGGTCCTACAATGAGCAGTTCTTC
TRBV5-6	.	TRBJ2-1	.	CASGEGEFYNEQFF	TGTGCCAGCGGAGAAGGGGAGTTCTACAATGAGCAGTTCTTC
TRBV11-2	TRBD2	TRBJ2-7	.	CASRIRLSGGDYEQYF	TGTGCCAGCAGAATTAGGCTTAGCGGGGGAGACTACGAGCAGTACTTC
TRBV15	.	TRBJ2-5	once	CATSPLRLSETQYF	TGTGCCACCAGCCCTCTAAGACTATCAGAGACCCAGTACTTC
TRBV7-2	.	TRBJ2-7	.	CASSLWAGTYSYEQYF	TGTGCCAGCAGCTTATGGGCCGGGACTTACTCCTACGAGCAGTACTTC
TRBV2	.	TRBJ1-4	.	CASSAGVATNEKLFF	TGTGCCAGCAGTGCGGGGGTTGCAACTAATGAAAAACTGTTTTTT
TRBV6-6	.	TRBJ2-7	.	CASSYTGNSYEQYF	TGTGCCAGCAGTTACACCGGGAACTCCTACGAGCAGTACTTC
TRBV30	.	TRBJ2-7	.	CAWRRDGLSYEQYF	TGTGCCTGGAGGAGGGACGGTCTCTCCTACGAGCAGTACTTC
TRBV4-1	.	TRBJ1-2	.	CASSWGDQEYGYTF	TGCGCCAGCAGCTGGGGGGACCAGGAGTATGGCTACACCTTC
TRBV5-1	TRBD1	TRBJ1-5	.	CASSLQGNQPQHF	TGCGCCAGCAGCTTACAGGGGAATCAGCCCCAGCATTTT
TRBV6-1	TRBD1	TRBJ1-1	.	CAILTGVNTEAFF	TGTGCCATTTTAACAGGGGTGAACACTGAAGCTTTCTTT
TRBV7-2	TRBD1	TRBJ1-1	.	CASSSFGQGAEAFF	TGTGCCAGCAGCTCCTTCGGACAGGGGGCTGAAGCTTTCTTT
TRBV2	TRBD1	TRBJ1-2	once	CASSEAPRDRGGGYTF	TGTGCCAGCAGTGAAGCCCCCCGGGACAGGGGCGGCGGCTACACCTTC
TRBV6-5	.	TRBJ2-1	.	CASRPARGVQFF	TGTGCCAGCAGGCCCGCCCGCGGGGTGCAGTTCTTC
TRBV28	TRBD1	TRBJ2-7	.	CASSRTGGSYEQYF	TGTGCCAGCAGCCGGACAGGGGGGTCCTACGAGCAGTACTTC
TRBV6-5	TRBD2	TRBJ2-1	.	CASSYGPGGNEQFF	TGTGCCAGCAGTTACGGTCCCGGGGGGAATGAGCAGTTCTTC
TRBV5-1	.	TRBJ2-5	.	CASSPGTQGETQYF	TGCGCCAGCAGCCCCGGGACGCAAGGAGAGACCCAGTACTTC
TRBV6-5	.	TRBJ1-2	.	CASSYITGYTF	TGTGCCAGCAGTTACATCACCGGCTACACCTTC
TRBV29-1	TRBD1	TRBJ1-1	once	CSVRGQMNTEAFF	TGCAGCGTTAGGGGACAGATGAACACTGAAGCTTTCTTT
TRBV29-1	.	TRBJ2-1	.	CSGQASSYNEQFF	TGCAGCGGGCAGGCTAGCTCCTACAATGAGCAGTTCTTC
TRBV28	.	TRBJ1-1	once	CASKLRNTEAFF	TGTGCCAGCAAACTTCGGAACACTGAAGCTTTCTTT
TRBV28	.	TRBJ2-7	.	CASSLDYEQYF	TGTGCCAGCAGTCTGGACTACGAGCAGTACTTC
TRBV4-1	TRBD1	TRBJ1-2	.	CASSQATTGQESGGYTF	TGCGCCAGCAGCCAGGCCACAACGGGACAGGAATCGGGAGGCTACACCTTC
TRBV7-2	TRBD2	TRBJ2-7	.	CASSLFGRGTYHEQYF	TGTGCCAGCAGCTTATTCGGGCGGGGGACCTACCACGAGCAGTACTTC